These 21 T cell receptor beta chains share one sample of origin, sequenced in a study of coeliac disease. Only in-frame clones appear in the TCRdb table, and some are missing; sequencing was by immunoSEQ multiplex PCR. Of several thousand clones detected, around 70% appear once; the ten largest clones hold 6% to 7%. Sequenced: lamina propria lymphocytes from the gut. Receptors were obtained from a man aged 25 to 40 with celiac disease.

This clone was found once. The V gene is TRBV4-1, the J gene TRBJ1-4, with 8 bases identical to TRBD1. The CDR3 is 14 amino acids. Germline trimming cut 3 bases from V and 5 bases from J; bases unmatched to any gene: 2. In germline, CDR1 is MGHRA, CDR2 YSYEKL. CDR3 in DNA: TGCGCCAGCAGCCACGGACAGGGAAATGAAAAACTGTTTTTT. As protein: CASSHGQGNEKLFF.

The chain has TRBV12-5 and TRBJ2-7; 11 bases are shared with TRBD1. V dropped 3 bases and J dropped 3; count of bases not matched to a gene: 7. Germline CDR1 and CDR2: LGHNT and FRNRAP. There are 16 residues in the CDR3. The DNA of the CDR3 is TGTGCTAGTGGTTTCATTAGGACAGGGGGCTTCTACGAGCAGTACTTC. Its translation is CASGFIRTGGFYEQYF.

V gene TRBV5-1 combines with J gene TRBJ1-2; TRBD1 matches 11 bases. The junction had 4 bases not matched to a gene; V was cut back by 4 bases and J by 8 bases. This CDR3 is built from 13 residues. CDR1 and CDR2 (germline): SGHRS, YFSETQ. The CDR3 sequence: CASSPGTGGGYTF. For the CDR3, the DNA is TGCGCCAGCAGCCCTGGGACAGGGGGAGGCTACACCTTC. Variable domain in full (rest from reference TRBV5-1 and TRBJ1-2): KAGVTQTPRYLIKTRGQQVTLSCSPISGHRSVSWYQQTPGQGLQFLFEYFSETQRNKGNFPGRFSGRQFSNSRSEMNVSTLELGDSALYLCASSPGTGGGYTFGSGTRLTVV.

In the case of this clone: This sample includes further DNA sequences coding for the same CDR3. This chain joins TRBV7-8 and TRBJ2-5; 8 positions match TRBD2. CDR1 SGHVS and CDR2 FQNEAQ come from the germline V gene. The length of the CDR3 is 14 residues. The junction had 3 bases not matched to a gene; V was cut back by 5 bases and J by 1 base. Here the CDR3 reads CASSLGTSQETQYF. The CDR3 DNA follows: TGTGCCAGCAGCCTCGGGACTAGCCAAGAGACCCAGTACTTC.

This clone appeared once. The chain couples TRBV18 to TRBJ1-6; D is ambiguous. From germline, CDR1 is KGHSH and CDR2 LQKENI. The V and J ends lost 3 bases and 13 bases respectively, with 10 bases between them. This CDR3 region has 12 residues. The CDR3 region has the DNA TGTGCCAGCTCACCGAGGGAGGCCCCCCTCCACTTT. As protein: CASSPREAPLHF.

V and J are TRBV19 and TRBJ2-7, with TRBD1 identical over 9 bases. The CDR3 spans 14 residues. V lost 7 bases, J lost 3 bases, and 7 bases stayed unmatched. Germline lookup yields CDR1 LNHDA and CDR2 SQIVND (reference sequence). Here the CDR3 DNA reads TGTGCCAGTACGCGGGACAGGGATAACTACGAGCAGTACTTC. Protein: CASTRDRDNYEQYF. Complete variable domain (other parts from reference TRBV19 and TRBJ2-7): DGGITQSPKYLFRKEGQNVTLSCEQNLNHDAMYWYRQDPGQGLRLIYYSQIVNDFQKGDIAEGYSVSREKKESFPLTVTSAQKNPTAFYLCASTRDRDNYEQYFGPGTRLTVT.

This chain uses TRBV9 with TRBJ2-7; D remains ambiguous. The V end lost 0 bases, the J end lost 2 bases, and 9 bases lay between the germline ends. Germline V gene sequence: CDR1 SGDLS, CDR2 YYNGEE. This CDR3 is built from 14 residues. The DNA of the CDR3 is TGTGCCAGCAGCGTAGATTCCTCCCCCTACGAGCAGTACTTC. Encoded protein: CASSVDSSPYEQYF.

The count of this clone is one. The CDR3 DNA follows: TGTGCCAGCGACGGGGCGGGGGGCACCGGGGAGCTGTTTTTT. Its translation is CASDGAGGTGELFF. The chain has TRBV7-6 and TRBJ2-2, with 8 bases aligning to TRBD2. The CDR3 consists of 14 residues. Germline CDR1 SGHVS, CDR2 FNYEAQ. The V segment lost 8 bases and the J segment 4 bases; nucleotides outside the gene matches: 6.

J is TRBJ1-5 and V is TRBV5-6; tentative D call: TRBD1 (5 bases). The V and J ends lost 5 bases and 4 bases respectively, with 16 bases between them. This CDR3 region has 15 residues. Germline V gene data show CDR1 as SGHDT and CDR2 as YYEEEE. DNA for the CDR3: TGTGCCAGCAGTAGAGATTCGGGACTAAATCAGCCCCAGCATTTT. This encodes CASSRDSGLNQPQHF.

V is TRBV6-6 and J is TRBJ2-2; no reliable D call. The CDR3 consists of 15 residues. V lost 0 bases and J lost 4, with 9 bases in between. Germline V gene lookup returns CDR1 MNHNY and CDR2 SVGAGI (reference sequence). The CDR3 nucleotides are TGTGCCAGCAGTTACTCTAGCACCTCCACCGGGGAGCTGTTTTTT. Its protein is CASSYSSTSTGELFF.

The rearrangement links TRBV21-1 to TRBJ1-2. TRBV21-1 is a known pseudogene. The CDR3 consists of 14 residues. CDR3 residues: CASSKATGNYGYTF. Written as DNA, the CDR3 is TGTGCCAGCAGCAAAGCAACGGGAAACTATGGCTACACCTTC.

The chain has TRBV5-4 and TRBJ2-2; 7 bases agree with TRBD1. Per the germline V gene, CDR1 is SGHNT and CDR2 is YYREEE (reference sequence). The CDR3 extends over 15 amino acids. The V gene end was trimmed by 3 bases and the J gene end by 6 bases; junction bases not matched to a gene: 8. This CDR3 is CASSSRGGAPGELFF. The CDR3 DNA is TGTGCCAGCAGCTCCCGAGGGGGCGCCCCCGGGGAGCTGTTTTTT. The full variable domain, its missing parts supplied by reference TRBV5-4 and TRBJ2-2, is ETGVTQSPTHLIKTRGQQVTLRCSSQSGHNTVSWYQQALGQGPQFIFQYYREEENGRGNFPPRFSGLQFPNYSSELNVNALELDDSALYLCASSSRGGAPGELFFGEGSRLTVL.

This clone came up a few times. This chain joins TRBV5-1 and TRBJ2-2; 7 positions match TRBD1. CDR1 is SGHRS and CDR2 is YFSETQ in the germline V gene. Trimming removed 0 bases from V and 4 bases from J; junction bases left unmatched: 6. The CDR3 has 16 residues. The CDR3 coding sequence is TGCGCCAGCAGCTTGGCCCTTACAGGGGTCACCGGGGAGCTGTTTTTT. Its protein is CASSLALTGVTGELFF. Looking up the rest from reference TRBV5-1 and TRBJ2-2 gives the full variable domain: KAGVTQTPRYLIKTRGQQVTLSCSPISGHRSVSWYQQTPGQGLQFLFEYFSETQRNKGNFPGRFSGRQFSNSRSEMNVSTLELGDSALYLCASSLALTGVTGELFFGEGSRLTVL.

In its sample, this clone was seen once. The rearrangement joins TRBV19 to TRBJ2-1; TRBD2 aligns across 12 bases. V lost 4 bases to trimming and J lost 8 bases; unmatched junction nucleotides: 6. Germline-derived CDR1 and CDR2 are LNHDA and SQIVND (reference sequence). This CDR3 has 15 residues. The CDR3 sequence: CASSRTSGDFDEQFF. CDR3 coding DNA: TGTGCCAGTAGTAGGACTAGCGGGGATTTCGATGAGCAGTTCTTC.

This clone was picked up a small number of times. The chain employs TRBV15 and TRBJ1-4, with TRBD1 matching over 7 bases. This CDR3 comprises 20 residues. Germline CDR1 reads LNHNV; CDR2 reads YYDKDF (reference sequence). V trimming: 3 bases; J trimming: 10 bases; junction bases outside the gene matches: 26. The CDR3 protein is CATSSPLRDSLRGDRAKLFF. The DNA for the CDR3 is TGTGCCACCAGCAGCCCCCTAAGGGACAGCCTTCGCGGAGACCGGGCAAAACTGTTTTTT.

The chain has TRBV29-1 and TRBJ2-2; TRBD1 agrees at 11 bases. The CDR3 runs 15 residues. V was pared by 7 bases and J by 4 bases, with 8 bases of the junction left unmatched. Germline CDR1 and CDR2: SQVTM and ANQGSEA. This CDR3 reads CSAGGQGVGTGELFF. DNA for the CDR3: TGCAGCGCCGGGGGACAGGGGGTTGGCACCGGGGAGCTGTTTTTT.

The chain is built from TRBV19 and TRBJ1-6; possible D gene TRBD1, 5 bases. This CDR3 is 13 amino acids long. Trimming removed 4 bases from V and 7 bases from J, with 8 bases in between. Germline values: CDR1 LNHDA, CDR2 SQIVND (reference sequence). The CDR3 DNA sequence: TGTGCCAGTAGTAGACAGAGAAATTCACCCCTCCACTTT. Protein: CASSRQRNSPLHF.

With regard to this clone: The sample has other DNA sequences that encode this CDR3 too. The chain recombines TRBV12-1 with TRBJ1-5. TRBV12-1 is designated a pseudogene. The CDR3 runs to 14 residues. The CDR3 spells CASSTNARDGPQHF. DNA of the CDR3: TGTGCCAGCAGCACCAATGCCCGGGATGGGCCCCAACATTTT.

With regard to this clone: A junction end diverges from the germline sequence, so it may reflect a read error. The chain combines TRBV6-1 with TRBJ1-1; no firm D call. CDR1 MNHNS and CDR2 SASEGT come from the germline V gene. The CDR3 has 16 residues. The CDR3 region has the DNA TGTGCCAGCAGTGAAACGTCAGTTAGCCAGAACACTAAAGCTTTCTTT. It translates to CASSETSVSQNTKAFF.

The sample holds a few counts of this clone. This rearrangement joins TRBV18 to TRBJ1-4, with D possibly TRBD1 on 5 matching bases. V was pared by 3 bases and J by 8 bases, with 19 bases between. The CDR3 runs 16 residues. Looked up from germline, CDR1 is KGHSH and CDR2 is LQKENI. CDR3 in DNA: TGTGCCAGCTCACCGAACTCCACCGGGGGTGGAGAAAAACTGTTTTTT. Amino acids: CASSPNSTGGGEKLFF.

The chain combines TRBV5-5 with TRBJ2-7, with 7 bases that match TRBD1. Germline loops: CDR1 SGHKS, CDR2 YYEKEE (reference sequence). Unmatched junction bases numbered 5, after V lost 2 bases and J lost 3 bases. The length of the CDR3 is 14 residues. The CDR3 loop reads CASSLGTVGYEQYF. CDR3 DNA sequence: TGTGCCAGCAGCTTAGGGACAGTGGGCTACGAGCAGTACTTC.